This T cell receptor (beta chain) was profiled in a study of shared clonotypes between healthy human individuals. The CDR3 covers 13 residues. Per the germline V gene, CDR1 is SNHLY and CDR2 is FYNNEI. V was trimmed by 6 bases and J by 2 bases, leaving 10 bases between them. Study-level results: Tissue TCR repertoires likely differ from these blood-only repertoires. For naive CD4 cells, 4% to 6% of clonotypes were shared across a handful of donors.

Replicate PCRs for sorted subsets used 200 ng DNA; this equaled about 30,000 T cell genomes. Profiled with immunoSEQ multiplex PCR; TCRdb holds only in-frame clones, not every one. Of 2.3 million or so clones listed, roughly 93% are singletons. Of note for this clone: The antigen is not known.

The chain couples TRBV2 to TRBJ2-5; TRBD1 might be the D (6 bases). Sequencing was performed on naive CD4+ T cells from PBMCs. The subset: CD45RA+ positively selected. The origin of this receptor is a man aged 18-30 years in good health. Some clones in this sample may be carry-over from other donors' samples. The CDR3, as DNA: TGTGCCAGCAGGGCCGGGACACAAGAGACCCAGTACTTC. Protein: CASRAGTQETQYF.